The sequence of this TCR beta chain was determined in a study of beta chain features in type 1 diabetes. Populations obtained by sorting all exceeded 95% purity. General study results and limits: VDJ junctions from type 1 diabetes patients carried fewer insertions and larger deletions. These data did not resolve whether HLA type affects TCRB rearrangement.

cDNA synthesis used the whole RNA isolate, giving expressed TCRB sequences. The method was immunoSEQ multiplex PCR; TCRdb's version includes in-frame clones alone and lacks a portion of them. The sample lists approximately 15,000 clones, approximately 55% occurring once. Of note for this clone: Its antigen is unidentified.

The sample taken for sequencing was stem cell memory CD4+ T cells from blood. This receptor was identified in a woman aged 18 to 35 in good health.

This chain's CDR3 is CASRRDRGFAGELFF. The CDR3, as DNA: TGTGCCAGCAGAAGGGACAGGGGGTTCGCCGGGGAGCTGTTTTTT. The V gene is TRBV2, the J gene TRBJ2-2, with 11 bases identical to TRBD1. V was clipped by 6 bases and J by 6 bases; unmatched bases: 6. CDR1 is SNHLY and CDR2 is FYNNEI in the germline V gene. The CDR3 sequence is 15 residues long.